Following are 5 T cell receptor beta chains from one sample sequenced in a study of T cells after yellow fever vaccination. Using its own MiXCR run on the 5' RACE reads, TCRdb lists one record per CDR3 protein. This sample yields a few hundred thousand distinct CDR3 sequences, of which 6.5% to 8.5% are seen a single time; 15% to 20% belongs to the top ten. This material consisted of PBMCs, taken approximately 47 days after the first yellow fever vaccination. The receptors come from a man between 18 and 29 years old who received the YFV17D yellow fever vaccine.

This clonotype showed up just a few times. This chain connects TRBV3-1 to TRBJ1-5, with D unresolved. The germline gives CDR1 LGHDT, CDR2 YNNKEL (reference sequence). Trimming shortened V by 0 bases and J by 0 bases, and 9 bases separated the two germline ends. The CDR3 sequence is 16 residues long. The CDR3 region has the DNA TGTGCCAGCAGCCAAGAAGCCCCCAATAGCAATCAGCCCCAGCATTTT. The encoded protein is CASSQEAPNSNQPQHF. The variable domain in full, completed from reference TRBV3-1 and TRBJ1-5, reads DTAVSQTPKYLVTQMGNDKSIKCEQNLGHDTMYWYKQDSKKFLKIMFSYNNKELIINETVPNRFSPKSPDKAHLNLHINSLELGDSAVYFCASSQEAPNSNQPQHFGDGTRLSIL.

The chain has TRBV27 and TRBJ2-3; D perhaps matches TRBD2 (5 bases). The CDR3 has 16 amino acids. Deletions cut 1 base from V and 2 bases from J, with 13 bases between. The germline gives CDR1 MNHEY, CDR2 SMNVEV (reference sequence). The CDR3 protein is CASSLYGVPYTDTQYF. CDR3 in DNA: TGTGCCAGCAGTTTATACGGGGTACCTTACACAGATACGCAGTATTTT.

The sample holds many counts of this clonotype. This chain uses TRBV4-3 with TRBJ1-2; 9 bases line up with TRBD1. V lost 1 base and J lost 3; bases outside the gene matches: 6. This CDR3 spans 16 amino acids. Germline loops: CDR1 LGHNA, CDR2 YSLEER. CDR3 amino acids: CASSQVLDRGDYGYTF. DNA for the CDR3: TGCGCCAGCAGCCAAGTCCTGGACAGGGGCGACTATGGCTACACCTTC.

The chain uses TRBV5-4 and TRBJ2-3, with TRBD2 matching 11 bases. Germline CDR1 and CDR2: SGHNT and YYREEE (reference sequence). The CDR3 consists of 14 residues. Germline trimming cut 3 bases from V and 5 bases from J; bases unmatched to any gene: 2. The CDR3 DNA is TGTGCCAGCAGCTCGACTAGCGGGGAAGATACGCAGTATTTT. Translating gives CASSSTSGEDTQYF.

The rearrangement joins TRBV15 to TRBJ2-7; D possibly corresponds to TRBD1 (6 bases). The CDR3 contains 13 residues. Trimming cost V 0 bases and J 8 bases, with 11 bases left between them. Germline CDR1 and CDR2: LNHNV and YYDKDF (reference sequence). CDR3 region: CATSRDHRAQQYF. The DNA of the CDR3 is TGTGCCACCAGCAGAGATCACAGGGCGCAGCAGTACTTC.